The T cell receptor (beta chain) described here comes from a study of T cell responses to AZD1222 COVID-19 vaccine. General study points: Epitopes outside B.1.351 and B.1.1.7 mutated regions reportedly drew nearly half of spike TCRs. Seropositive at baseline were only a handful of AZD1222 recipients.

Produced via immunoSEQ multiplex PCR; TCRdb's table is partial and in-frame only. Among around 140,000 clones listed, roughly 93% were seen once. Between the trimmed V and J ends, which lost 6 bases and 8 bases, there was a span of 14 bases. The germline CDR1 and CDR2 sequences are LNHDA and SQIVND (reference sequence). This CDR3 comprises 14 residues. Details on this clone: As yet, its antigen is unknown.

The rearrangement uses TRBV19 and TRBJ1-6; no firm D call. The input for sequencing was peripheral blood, taken on day 0 of MenACWY control vaccination. This TCR derives from an adult in good health. The CDR3 bases are TGTGCCAGTAGCCCTGGAGAAGGGTATTCACCCCTCCACTTT. Its protein product is CASSPGEGYSPLHF.